This TCR beta chain was sequenced during a study of T cells in Graves' hyperthyroidism and ophthalmopathy. About the research overall: Peripheral blood was obtained at initial diagnosis, preceding any treatment.

From germline, CDR1 is SNHLY and CDR2 FYNNEI. The CDR3 spans 11 residues. The V end was cut by 4 bases, the J end by 5 bases, with 3 bases between. Stable hyperthyroidism: no ophthalmopathy progression over 18 months of follow-up. The diagnoses drew upon clinical symptoms, serum thyroxine and TRAb, thyroid ultrasound and orbital computed tomography. It was RNA transcripts that yielded the amplified TCR beta CDR3 regions. A first-round RT-PCR of the TCR CDR3 used the HTBI primer set. TCRdb reprocessed the multiplex PCR reads with MiXCR, giving one entry per CDR3 protein. The sample yields more than 350,000 distinct CDR3 sequences, 15% seen once. Study findings and constraints: The model identified upcoming ophthalmopathy a median approximately six months ahead of onset.

This clonotype was observed many times. Its specificity is not known. The TCR was taken from a woman in her thirties with Graves' hyperthyroidism. What was sequenced was blood. J is TRBJ2-4 and V is TRBV2; D is unclear. The CDR3 reads CASSGQNIQYF. The CDR3 DNA follows: TGTGCCAGCAGTGGCCAAAACATTCAGTACTTC.